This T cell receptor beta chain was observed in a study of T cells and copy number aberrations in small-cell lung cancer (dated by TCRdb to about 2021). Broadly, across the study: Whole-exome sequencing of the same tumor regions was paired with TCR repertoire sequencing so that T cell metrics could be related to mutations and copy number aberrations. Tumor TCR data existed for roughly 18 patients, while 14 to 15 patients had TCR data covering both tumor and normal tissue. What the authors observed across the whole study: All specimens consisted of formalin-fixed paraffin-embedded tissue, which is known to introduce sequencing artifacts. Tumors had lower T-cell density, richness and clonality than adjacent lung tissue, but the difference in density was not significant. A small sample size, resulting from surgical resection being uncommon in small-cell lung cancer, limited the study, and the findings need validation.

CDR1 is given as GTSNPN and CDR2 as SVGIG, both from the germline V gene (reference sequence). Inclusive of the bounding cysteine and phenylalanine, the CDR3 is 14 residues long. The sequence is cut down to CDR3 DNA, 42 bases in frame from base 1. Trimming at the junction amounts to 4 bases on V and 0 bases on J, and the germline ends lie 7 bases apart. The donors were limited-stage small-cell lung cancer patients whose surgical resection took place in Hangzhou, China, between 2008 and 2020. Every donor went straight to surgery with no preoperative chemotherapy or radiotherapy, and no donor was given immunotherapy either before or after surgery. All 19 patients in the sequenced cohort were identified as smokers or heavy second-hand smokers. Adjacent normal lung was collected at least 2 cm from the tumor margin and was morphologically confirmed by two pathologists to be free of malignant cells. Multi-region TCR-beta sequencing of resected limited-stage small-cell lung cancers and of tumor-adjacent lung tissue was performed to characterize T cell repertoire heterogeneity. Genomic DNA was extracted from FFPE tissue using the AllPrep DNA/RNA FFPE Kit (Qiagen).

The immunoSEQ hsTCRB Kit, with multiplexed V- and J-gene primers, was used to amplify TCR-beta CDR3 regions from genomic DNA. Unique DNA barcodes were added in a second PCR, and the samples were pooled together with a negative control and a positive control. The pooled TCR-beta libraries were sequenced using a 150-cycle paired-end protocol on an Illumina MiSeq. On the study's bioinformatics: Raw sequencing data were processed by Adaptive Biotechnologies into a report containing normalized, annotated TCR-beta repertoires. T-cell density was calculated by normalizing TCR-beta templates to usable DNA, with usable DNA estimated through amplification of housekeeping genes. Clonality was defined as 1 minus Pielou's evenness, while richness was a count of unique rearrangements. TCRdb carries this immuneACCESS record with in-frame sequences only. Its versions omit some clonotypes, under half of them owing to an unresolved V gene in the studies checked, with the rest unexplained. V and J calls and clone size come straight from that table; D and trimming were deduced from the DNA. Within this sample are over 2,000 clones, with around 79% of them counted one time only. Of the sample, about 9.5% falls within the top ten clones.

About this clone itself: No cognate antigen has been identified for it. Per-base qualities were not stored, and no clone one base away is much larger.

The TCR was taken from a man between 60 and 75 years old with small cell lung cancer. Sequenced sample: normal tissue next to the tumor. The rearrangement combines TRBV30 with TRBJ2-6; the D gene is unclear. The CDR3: CAWTGGSGANVLTF. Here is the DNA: TGTGCCTGGACCGGCGGCTCTGGGGCCAACGTCCTGACTTTC.